This T cell receptor (beta chain) was recorded in a study of T cell changes during pregnancy in multiple sclerosis. Produced via immunoSEQ multiplex PCR; TCRdb's table is partial and in-frame only. The table lists around 100,000 clones, 92% of them singletons. This clone was observed a few times. The clonotype was recovered from a female donor with multiple sclerosis, enrolled in a pregnancy study. The sample was peripheral blood, taken in the third trimester of pregnancy.

CDR3 in amino acids: CAWSAKRGNQPQHF. The CDR3 DNA is TGTGCCTGGAGCGCCAAGAGGGGCAATCAGCCCCAGCATTTT. The chain carries TRBV30 and TRBJ1-5, with D unclear. From germline, CDR1 is GTSNPN and CDR2 SVGIG (reference sequence). This CDR3 region has 14 residues. V lost 3 bases, J lost 2 bases, and 11 bases lay in between.